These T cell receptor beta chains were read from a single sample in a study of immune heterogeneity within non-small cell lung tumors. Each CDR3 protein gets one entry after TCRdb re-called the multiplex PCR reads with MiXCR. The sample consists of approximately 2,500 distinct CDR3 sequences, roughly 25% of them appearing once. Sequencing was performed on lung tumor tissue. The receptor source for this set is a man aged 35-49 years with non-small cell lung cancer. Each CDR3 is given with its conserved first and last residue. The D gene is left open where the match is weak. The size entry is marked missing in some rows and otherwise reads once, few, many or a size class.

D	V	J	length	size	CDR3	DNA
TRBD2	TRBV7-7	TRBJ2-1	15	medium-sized	CASSSTSGGASEQFF	TGTGCTAGCAGCTCGACTAGCGGGGGGGCCTCTGAGCAGTTCTTC
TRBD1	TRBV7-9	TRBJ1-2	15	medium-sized	CASRLETGGSYGYTF	TGTGCCAGCAGGTTAGAGACAGGGGGAAGCTATGGCTACACCTTC
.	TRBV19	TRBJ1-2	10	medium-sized	CASYNYGYTF	TGTGCCAGTTATAACTATGGCTACACCTTC
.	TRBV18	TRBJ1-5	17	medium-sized	CASSPSQGRAWNQPQHF	TGTGCCAGCTCACCATCCCAGGGAAGGGCGTGGAATCAGCCCCAGCATTTT
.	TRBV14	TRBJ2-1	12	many	CASSRRFAEQFF	TGTGCCAGCAGCCGACGTTTTGCGGAGCAGTTCTTC
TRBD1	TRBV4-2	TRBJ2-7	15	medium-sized	CASSQETGGAYEQYF	TGTGCCAGCAGCCAAGAGACAGGGGGCGCCTACGAGCAGTACTTC
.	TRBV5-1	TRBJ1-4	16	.	CASSLVPGPSNEKLFF	TGCGCCAGCAGCTTGGTGCCGGGACCGAGTAATGAAAAACTGTTTTTT
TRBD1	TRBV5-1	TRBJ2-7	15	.	CASRPSGTGSYEQYF	TGCGCCAGCAGACCATCCGGGACAGGGTCGTACGAGCAGTACTTC
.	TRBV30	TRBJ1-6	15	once	CAWSRGRALNSPLHF	TGTGCCTGGAGCAGGGGCCGGGCATTAAATTCACCCCTCCACTTT
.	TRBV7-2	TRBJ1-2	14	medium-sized	CASSLSRYNYGYTF	TGTGCCAGCAGCCTAAGTCGATATAACTATGGCTACACCTTC